This T cell receptor beta chain emerged from a study of OX40 agonist ivuxolimab in advanced cancers. Profiling relied on immunoSEQ multiplex PCR, and the TCRdb table lists in-frame clones only, not all of them. The sample shows about 44,000 clones, approximately 91% of them seen only once. V dropped 2 bases and J dropped 3 bases, with 19 bases sitting between them. Germline V lookup: CDR1 SEHNR, CDR2 FQNEAQ (reference sequence). This CDR3 is 17 amino acids long. The chain carries TRBV7-9 and TRBJ1-1; tentative D call: TRBD1 (5 bases). The sequencing used CD4+ or CD8+ T cells sorted from blood, collected in a trial of the OX40 agonist ivuxolimab. The receptor's source is an adult with an advanced solid tumor such as melanoma, head and neck, liver or kidney cancer. CDR3 nucleotides: TGTGCCAGCAGCTTAAGACAGTCGACCGAGTTTGACACTGAAGCTTTCTTT. Protein sequence: CASSLRQSTEFDTEAFF.